This record concerns one T cell receptor (beta chain) sequence. What it binds is not known. The data originate from a study of T cell responses to AZD1222 COVID-19 vaccine. As for the study in general: Samples with a second dose at about 4 or about 12 weeks were pooled together.

Study-wide results and caveats: Reports indicate that nearly half of spike-specific TCRs are directed at unmutated variant regions. Recipients of two AZD1222 doses showed rising Spike-specific TCR breadth and depth.

This CDR3 has 13 residues. Trimming shortened V by 3 bases and J by 0 bases, and 7 bases separated the two germline ends. Germline V lookup: CDR1 SQVTM, CDR2 ANQGSEA. Here immunoSEQ multiplex PCR was the method, and the copy in TCRdb shows in-frame clones only, minus some. Of roughly 110,000 clones in the sample, 91% were seen once. This chain links TRBV29-1 with TRBJ2-3; D is uncertain. The sequence was obtained from an adult in good health. Source: peripheral blood, taken on day 0 of AZD1222 vaccination. The CDR3 reads CSVDSSSTDTQYF. The CDR3 DNA sequence: TGCAGCGTTGACTCCTCTAGCACAGATACGCAGTATTTT.